This record looks at one TCR beta chain sequence and its context. What it binds is unknown. The record originates from a study of cytomegalovirus exposure and HLA in healthy donors. General study findings and limits: Several of the most significant clusters appeared linked to common viral pathogens, based on a later analysis. A missense variant in DCLRE1C was later tied to TCR beta V- and J-gene trimming.

Germline loops: CDR1 SNHLY, CDR2 FYNNEI. This CDR3 comprises 16 residues. V trimming: 6 bases; J trimming: 4 bases; junction bases outside the gene matches: 5. Likely unrecorded immune exposures existed in these nominally healthy donors. Primers included in the PCR were 60 Vbeta and 13 Jbeta primers. Sequenced by immunoSEQ multiplex PCR; TCRdb stores in-frame clones only, minus some. The sample records roughly 190,000 clones, roughly 80% being singletons. The receptor's source is a woman between 18 and 29 years old in good health and CMV-seronegative. The J gene is TRBJ2-5, the V gene TRBV2; 16 positions match TRBD2. Sequences were obtained from PBMCs. This CDR3 is CASSGTSGRGAETQYF. The CDR3 region has the DNA TGTGCCAGCAGCGGGACTAGCGGGAGGGGGGCAGAGACCCAGTACTTC.